This entry lists 17 T cell receptor beta chains sequenced from one sample in a study of shared clonotypes between healthy human individuals. The method was immunoSEQ multiplex PCR; TCRdb's version includes in-frame clones alone and lacks a portion of them. The sample contains some 2,500,000 clones, around 93% of which appear only once. Sample: naive CD4+ T cells from PBMCs. Subset meaning: CD45RA+ positively selected. Source of these receptors: a man aged 18 to 29 in good health. Some clones in this sample may be carry-over from other donors' samples.

The CDR3 here is CASSMDRRSSYEQYF. The CDR3 coding sequence is TGTGCCAGCAGCATGGACAGGCGGTCCTCCTACGAGCAGTACTTC. The chain carries TRBV5-4 and TRBJ2-7, with TRBD1 matching over 7 bases. The CDR3 runs to 15 residues. The V and J ends lost 4 bases and 0 bases, in that order; junction bases with no gene match: 7. In germline, CDR1 is SGHNT, CDR2 YYREEE (reference sequence).

This chain uses TRBV4-2 with TRBJ2-7; weak D call: TRBD1 (5 bases). Trimming pared 1 base from V and 3 bases from J, leaving 10 bases between. The CDR3 loop spans 14 amino acids. Germline loops: CDR1 LGHNA, CDR2 YNFKEQ. CDR3 DNA sequence: TGTGCCAGCAGCCAAGGACAGCTGGTCTACGAGCAGTACTTC. Its protein is CASSQGQLVYEQYF.

Worth noting for this clone: Other DNA sequences within the sample encode an identical CDR3. V gene TRBV5-1 combines with J gene TRBJ2-3; D is unresolved. Per germline, CDR1 SGHRS and CDR2 YFSETQ. The CDR3 is made up of 13 amino acids. The V end lost 4 bases, the J end lost 1 base, and 7 bases lay between the germline ends. This chain's CDR3 is CASSQQGTDTQYF. CDR3 coding DNA: TGCGCCAGCAGCCAACAAGGCACAGATACGCAGTATTTT.

The chain joins TRBV7-3 to TRBJ2-2, with 7 bases fitting TRBD2. Looked up from germline, CDR1 is SGHTA and CDR2 is FQGTGA. The CDR3 spans 13 residues. CDR3 region: CASGKANTGELFF. DNA of the CDR3: TGTGCGAGCGGGAAAGCGAACACCGGGGAGCTGTTTTTT.

About this clone: This CDR3 is also generated by other DNA sequences in the sample. The V and J genes are TRBV7-2 and TRBJ2-4, with a weak D call TRBD2 (6 bases). The CDR3 loop spans 14 amino acids. Per germline, CDR1 SGHTA and CDR2 FQGNSA. Trimming shortened V by 5 bases and J by 0 bases, and 8 bases separated the two germline ends. CDR3 amino acids: CASSPGLAKNIQYF. The CDR3 DNA reads as TGTGCCAGCAGCCCGGGACTAGCCAAAAACATTCAGTACTTC.

The CDR3 DNA sequence: TGTGCCAGCAGCTTAGCGGGACTAGCGGGCCATGAGCAGTTCTTC. It encodes CASSLAGLAGHEQFF. The gene calls are TRBV7-6 and TRBJ2-1; TRBD2 matches at 12 bases. Per the germline V gene, CDR1 is SGHVS and CDR2 is FNYEAQ. V lost 0 bases to trimming and J lost 8 bases; unmatched junction nucleotides: 2. The CDR3 runs 15 residues.

The rearrangement joins TRBV5-1 to TRBJ2-1, with D perhaps TRBD2 (5 bases). CDR3 length equals 16 residues. Germline loops: CDR1 SGHRS, CDR2 YFSETQ. V dropped 6 bases and J dropped 0 bases, with 16 bases sitting between them. The CDR3 spells CASKPPPAVSYNEQFF. The CDR3 DNA reads as TGCGCCAGCAAACCCCCCCCAGCGGTCTCCTACAATGAGCAGTTCTTC.

A single count supports this clone. This sequence joins TRBV30 and TRBJ2-5, with 7 nucleotides matching TRBD1. In germline, CDR1 is GTSNPN, CDR2 SVGIG (reference sequence). V trimming: 1 base; J trimming: 2 bases; junction bases outside the gene matches: 7. This CDR3 is 15 amino acids long. The CDR3 region has the DNA TGTGCCTGGAGTGAATGGACAGGTCCTCAAGAGACCCAGTACTTC. It codes for CAWSEWTGPQETQYF.

The chain has TRBV4-1 and TRBJ1-5; TRBD1 is a possible D gene (5 bases). The CDR3 contains 16 residues. CDR1 is MGHRA, CDR2 YSYEKL, per germline. V was cut by 0 bases and J by 6 bases, with 15 bases left in between. CDR3 sequence (DNA): TGCGCCAGCAGCCAAGATAGCGGTAGGGGTGCTCAGCCCCAGCATTTT. It yields the protein CASSQDSGRGAQPQHF.

The chain is built from TRBV5-5 and TRBJ2-2; TRBD2 matches at 11 bases. V was clipped by 3 bases and J by 4 bases; unmatched bases: 11. Germline assignment: CDR1 SGHKS and CDR2 YYEKEE (reference sequence). This CDR3 region has 18 residues. The CDR3 protein is CASSSGTSGHTRTGELFF. The CDR3, as DNA: TGTGCCAGCAGCTCTGGGACTAGCGGACACACTCGCACCGGGGAGCTGTTTTTT.

V gene TRBV10-3 combines with J gene TRBJ2-2; 9 bases fit TRBD1. The CDR3 consists of 16 residues. The germline V gene encodes CDR1 ENHRY and CDR2 SYGVKD. Unmatched junction bases numbered 9, after V lost 7 bases and J lost 3 bases. The CDR3 DNA is TGTGCCATCACCGCCTACAGGGGGCGAGACACCGGGGAGCTGTTTTTT. The encoded protein is CAITAYRGRDTGELFF.

J is TRBJ1-3 and V is TRBV9, with TRBD1 matching 9 bases. This CDR3 is 17 amino acids long. V was clipped by 0 bases and J by 2 bases; unmatched bases: 6. The germline V gene has CDR1 SGDLS and CDR2 YYNGEE. Here the CDR3 DNA reads TGTGCCAGCAGCGTAGGATGGACAGGGGAGGCTGGAAACACCATATATTTT. Protein: CASSVGWTGEAGNTIYF.

The chain joins TRBV5-1 to TRBJ1-2; 7 nucleotides line up with TRBD1. J gave up 2 bases and V 5 bases, and 15 bases lay outside the gene matches. Germline V gene sequence: CDR1 SGHRS, CDR2 YFSETQ. There are 17 residues in the CDR3. CDR3 amino acids: CASSTPVTPGQNYGYTF. The CDR3 DNA is TGCGCCAGCAGTACCCCAGTGACCCCGGGACAGAACTATGGCTACACCTTC.

The V and J genes are TRBV27 and TRBJ1-2, with D perhaps TRBD1 (5 bases). Trimming took off 2 bases at V and 5 bases at J, with 12 bases between the two ends. Germline V gene data show CDR1 as MNHEY and CDR2 as SMNVEV (reference sequence). The CDR3 contains 14 residues. This CDR3 reads CASSLQTETYGYTF. The CDR3 coding sequence is TGTGCCAGCAGTTTACAGACAGAAACGTATGGCTACACCTTC.

This sequence joins TRBV29-1 and TRBJ2-7, with 14 bases aligning to TRBD2. The CDR3 has 15 residues. The V and J ends lost 3 bases and 6 bases, in that order; junction bases with no gene match: 7. CDR1 SQVTM and CDR2 ANQGSEA come from the germline V gene. The CDR3 DNA reads as TGCAGCGTTGAGCCCGGACTAGCGGGAGGAGGCGAGCAGTACTTC. Translated, it gives CSVEPGLAGGGEQYF.

The genes are TRBV27 and TRBJ1-4; weak D call: TRBD1 (6 bases). This CDR3 has 14 residues. V was clipped by 6 bases and J by 7 bases, with 15 bases between them. Germline lookup yields CDR1 MNHEY and CDR2 SMNVEV (reference sequence). In DNA, the CDR3 is TGTGCCAGCAGGAGGTTCGGGACAAGTGAAAAACTGTTTTTT. Encoded protein: CASRRFGTSEKLFF. The complete variable domain, with remaining parts taken from reference TRBV27 and TRBJ1-4, reads EAQVTQNPRYLITVTGKKLTVTCSQNMNHEYMSWYRQDPGLGLRQIYYSMNVEVTDKGDVPEGYKVSRKEKRNFPLILESPSPNQTSLYFCASRRFGTSEKLFFGSGTQLSVL.

This chain connects TRBV19 to TRBJ2-3; 8 bases map to TRBD1. Germline assignment: CDR1 LNHDA and CDR2 SQIVND (reference sequence). V dropped 6 bases and J dropped 3; count of bases not matched to a gene: 8. This CDR3 comprises 15 residues. DNA of the CDR3: TGTGCCAGTAGACGACAGGGGCTGGGTACAGATACGCAGTATTTT. Translated: CASRRQGLGTDTQYF.